These 24 T cell receptor beta chains were sequenced from one sample in a study of cytomegalovirus exposure and HLA in healthy donors. Amplification used 60 Vbeta primers and 13 Jbeta primers. Measured with immunoSEQ multiplex PCR; TCRdb has only the in-frame clones, and not every one. The table lists some 150,000 clones, about 77% of them singletons. Source material: PBMCs. The receptors were gathered from a woman in her 50s in good health and CMV-seronegative.

The chain combines TRBV4-3 with TRBJ2-5, with 10 bases fitting TRBD1. Losses at the gene ends were 1 base for V and 4 bases for J; bases not matched to a gene: 3. The germline V gene has CDR1 LGHNA and CDR2 YSLEER. The length of the CDR3 is 15 residues. CDR3 DNA: TGCGCCAGCAGCCAAGGGGACAGGGGCGGAGAGACCCAGTACTTC. Translated, it gives CASSQGDRGGETQYF.

The J gene is TRBJ2-2, the V gene TRBV18; tentatively, D is TRBD2 (7 bases). V was cut by 3 bases and J by 0 bases, with 11 bases left in between. The CDR3 covers 16 residues. Germline values: CDR1 KGHSH, CDR2 LQKENI. CDR3 amino acids: CASSPQGGANTGELFF. CDR3 bases: TGTGCCAGCTCACCCCAAGGGGGGGCGAACACCGGGGAGCTGTTTTTT.

Written as DNA, the CDR3 is TGTGCCAGCAGCTTAGGACAGGGGAGAACTAATGAAAAACTGTTTTTT. It is translated as CASSLGQGRTNEKLFF. The chain carries TRBV7-6 and TRBJ1-4, with 8 bases fitting TRBD1. The junction had 2 bases not matched to a gene; V was cut back by 1 base and J by 1 base. Germline V lookup: CDR1 SGHVS, CDR2 FNYEAQ. The CDR3 has 16 residues.

The chain recombines TRBV28 with TRBJ1-1, with D perhaps matching TRBD1 (6 bases). CDR1 is MDHEN, CDR2 SYDVKM, per germline. Trimming stripped 1 base from V and 5 bases from J, with 17 bases between. The CDR3 is 16 residues long. The CDR3 sequence is CASSLFQGSGNTEAFF. CDR3 bases: TGTGCCAGCAGTTTATTCCAGGGGTCAGGGAATACTGAAGCTTTCTTT.

The genes are TRBV30 and TRBJ2-2; 8 bases are shared with TRBD2. This CDR3 comprises 16 residues. With V trimmed by 5 bases and J by 4 bases, 12 bases remained unmatched. Looked up from germline, CDR1 is GTSNPN and CDR2 is SVGIG (reference sequence). The CDR3 region has the DNA TGTGCCTGGGCGGGGCCCGGGAGGGCCGGCACCGGGGAGCTGTTTTTT. The encoded protein is CAWAGPGRAGTGELFF.

The rearrangement links TRBV7-9 to TRBJ1-1; D not resolved. This CDR3 has 13 residues. Germline V gene lookup returns CDR1 SEHNR and CDR2 FQNEAQ (reference sequence). The V end lost 4 bases, the J end lost 1 base, and 7 bases lay between the germline ends. The CDR3 nucleotides read TGTGCCAGCAGCTCCCAGGCGAACACTGAAGCTTTCTTT. Translating gives CASSSQANTEAFF.

The rearrangement joins TRBV27 to TRBJ2-7; 8 nucleotides agree with TRBD2. Germline CDR1 reads MNHEY; CDR2 reads SMNVEV (reference sequence). The CDR3 loop spans 15 amino acids. V gave up 2 bases and J gave up 0 bases; unmatched junction bases: 3. The CDR3, as DNA: TGTGCCAGCAGTTTAACGGGGGGGCCCTCCTACGAGCAGTACTTC. Translating gives CASSLTGGPSYEQYF.

The J gene is TRBJ1-4, the V gene TRBV4-3, with 7 bases identical to TRBD1. The CDR3 contains 18 residues. Trimming removed 0 bases from V and 0 bases from J; junction bases left unmatched: 7. From germline, CDR1 is LGHNA and CDR2 YSLEER. The CDR3 sequence: CASSQETGDSATNEKLFF. As DNA, the CDR3 is TGCGCCAGCAGCCAAGAAACAGGGGACTCGGCAACTAATGAAAAACTGTTTTTT.

V and J are TRBV9 and TRBJ2-7; weak D call: TRBD1 (5 bases). With 0 bases removed from V and 5 bases from J, the gap between germline ends came to 21 bases. This CDR3 has 17 amino acids. Germline CDR1 SGDLS, CDR2 YYNGEE. The CDR3 nucleotides are TGTGCCAGCAGCGTAGCTACTGGGGCAGGGCAACGGCACGAGCAGTACTTC. It yields the protein CASSVATGAGQRHEQYF.

This chain joins TRBV5-6 and TRBJ2-1, with 9 bases fitting TRBD2. The germline gives CDR1 SGHDT, CDR2 YYEEEE. V lost 1 base to trimming and J lost 6 bases; unmatched junction nucleotides: 14. The CDR3 runs 18 residues. CDR3 coding DNA: TGTGCCAGCAGCTTGAGACTAGCGGATTACCGTGGGAGCAATGAGCAGTTCTTC. Translated, it gives CASSLRLADYRGSNEQFF.

The chain employs TRBV19 and TRBJ2-3; possibly TRBD2 for D (7 bases). The CDR3 spans 16 residues. Germline V CDR1 and CDR2: LNHDA, SQIVND (reference sequence). V lost 10 bases to trimming and J lost 5 bases, with 25 bases between them. The CDR3 DNA is TGTGCCACCCAACCTTCGGCGGCGGGGGCACTAGATACGCAGTATTTT. Protein product: CATQPSAAGALDTQYF.

CDR3 nucleotides: TGTGCCAGCAGCCCACCCCCGGGACAGGGTTTCTCTGGGGCCAACGTCCTGACTTTC. As protein: CASSPPPGQGFSGANVLTF. The V and J genes are TRBV28 and TRBJ2-6; 9 nucleotides agree with TRBD1. After removal of 6 bases from V and 0 bases from J, the junction contained 12 bases not matched to a gene. CDR1 MDHEN and CDR2 SYDVKM come from the germline V gene. This CDR3 has 19 amino acids.

The genes are TRBV21-1 and TRBJ1-2; TRBD1, the table's D call, was not compared with the DNA. TRBV21-1 is a known pseudogene. The CDR3 length is 12 residues. CDR3 sequence (DNA): TGTGCCAACGATCGACAGAACTATGGCTACACCTTC. Its protein product is CANDRQNYGYTF.

The V call is TRBV28, the J call TRBJ2-5, with TRBD2 matching over 8 bases. The CDR3 is 13 residues long. The germline gives CDR1 MDHEN, CDR2 SYDVKM. Trimming cost V 6 bases and J 1 base; bases outside gene matches: 1. CDR3 bases: TGTGCCAGCAGGGGGACTAGCCAAGAGACCCAGTACTTC. Translation gives CASRGTSQETQYF.

This clone was seen only once. This sequence joins TRBV28 and TRBJ2-5; D is ambiguous. Germline lookup yields CDR1 MDHEN and CDR2 SYDVKM. This CDR3 contains 15 residues. Trimming took off 5 bases at V and 0 bases at J, with 13 bases between the two ends. The CDR3 sequence: CASSPLWPHQETQYF. The CDR3 nucleotides are TGTGCCAGCAGTCCCCTGTGGCCTCACCAAGAGACCCAGTACTTC.

This chain links TRBV9 with TRBJ2-7, with 9 nucleotides matching TRBD2. V was clipped by 3 bases and J by 6 bases; unmatched bases: 7. The CDR3 totals 14 residues. CDR1 SGDLS and CDR2 YYNGEE come from the germline V gene. The CDR3 coding sequence is TGTGCCAGCAGCGGCATAGCGGGAGTTGGCGAGCAGTACTTC. Translation: CASSGIAGVGEQYF.

This sequence joins TRBV7-8 and TRBJ2-3; 9 nucleotides align to TRBD1. Trimming at V came to 1 base and at J to 9 bases, leaving 11 bases not matched to a gene. The CDR3 loop spans 16 amino acids. Germline V gene data show CDR1 as SGHVS and CDR2 as FQNEAQ. This CDR3 reads CASSLVGGQGVGTQYF. The CDR3 DNA follows: TGTGCCAGCAGCTTAGTCGGGGGACAGGGCGTAGGGACGCAGTATTTT.

The V and J genes are TRBV11-2 and TRBJ2-6, with D maybe TRBD1 (5 bases). This CDR3 has 16 residues. V was cut by 5 bases and J by 0 bases, with 11 bases left in between. The germline gives CDR1 SGHAT, CDR2 FQNNGV. CDR3 loop: CASSPQTGSGANVLTF. The CDR3, as DNA: TGTGCCAGCAGCCCCCAAACAGGCTCTGGGGCCAACGTCCTGACTTTC.

V and J are TRBV7-2 and TRBJ2-1; possible D gene TRBD2, 6 bases. Germline values: CDR1 SGHTA, CDR2 FQGNSA. V lost 5 bases and J lost 8, with 13 bases in between. The CDR3 runs to 13 residues. CDR3 DNA: TGTGCCAGCAGCCTGAATGGAGGGGATGAGCAGTTCTTC. Its protein is CASSLNGGDEQFF.

The chain has TRBV29-1 and TRBJ2-5, with D possibly TRBD2 on 5 matching bases. V was clipped by 4 bases and J by 2 bases, with 5 bases between them. This CDR3 is built from 11 residues. CDR1 is SQVTM and CDR2 is ANQGSEA in the germline V gene. CDR3 nucleotide sequence: TGCAGCGTTGGACTACAAGAGACCCAGTACTTC. Encoded protein: CSVGLQETQYF.

V and J are TRBV6-5 and TRBJ2-1; 9 bases match TRBD2. The germline CDR1 and CDR2 sequences are MNHEY and SVGAGI. There are 15 residues in the CDR3. Losses at the gene ends were 10 bases for V and 0 bases for J; bases not matched to a gene: 7. The CDR3 protein is CATVLSGSSYNEQFF. The DNA for the CDR3 is TGTGCCACCGTTCTTAGCGGGAGCTCCTACAATGAGCAGTTCTTC.

The chain uses TRBV2 and TRBJ1-5; 8 bases fit TRBD1. This CDR3 comprises 18 residues. Trimming cost V 1 base and J 5 bases; bases outside gene matches: 13. The germline CDR1 and CDR2 sequences are SNHLY and FYNNEI. The CDR3 DNA is TGTGCCAGCAGTGAAGAGGTAAAATTGGACAGGGATGATCAGCCCCAGCATTTT. Translated: CASSEEVKLDRDDQPQHF.

The rearrangement links TRBV27 to TRBJ2-5; 12 bases map to TRBD2. Germline V gene data show CDR1 as MNHEY and CDR2 as SMNVEV (reference sequence). CDR3 length: 15 residues. The V and J ends lost 2 bases and 4 bases, in that order; junction bases with no gene match: 2. CDR3 sequence reads: CASSLLAGGLETQYF. As DNA, the CDR3 is TGTGCCAGCAGTTTACTAGCGGGAGGGTTAGAGACCCAGTACTTC.

The chain links TRBV28 to TRBJ2-1; 8 bases fit TRBD2. There are 16 residues in the CDR3. J gave up 1 base and V 6 bases, and 8 bases lay outside the gene matches. Germline CDR1 is MDHEN and CDR2 is SYDVKM. The CDR3: CASRQTAGVSYNEQFF. The CDR3 nucleotides are TGTGCCAGCAGACAAACAGCGGGGGTGTCCTACAATGAGCAGTTCTTC. Full variable domain (rest looked up from reference TRBV28 and TRBJ2-1): DVKVTQSSRYLVKRTGEKVFLECVQDMDHENMFWYRQDPGLGLRLIYFSYDVKMKEKGDIPEGYSVSREKKERFSLILESASTNQTSMYLCASRQTAGVSYNEQFFGPGTRLTVL.